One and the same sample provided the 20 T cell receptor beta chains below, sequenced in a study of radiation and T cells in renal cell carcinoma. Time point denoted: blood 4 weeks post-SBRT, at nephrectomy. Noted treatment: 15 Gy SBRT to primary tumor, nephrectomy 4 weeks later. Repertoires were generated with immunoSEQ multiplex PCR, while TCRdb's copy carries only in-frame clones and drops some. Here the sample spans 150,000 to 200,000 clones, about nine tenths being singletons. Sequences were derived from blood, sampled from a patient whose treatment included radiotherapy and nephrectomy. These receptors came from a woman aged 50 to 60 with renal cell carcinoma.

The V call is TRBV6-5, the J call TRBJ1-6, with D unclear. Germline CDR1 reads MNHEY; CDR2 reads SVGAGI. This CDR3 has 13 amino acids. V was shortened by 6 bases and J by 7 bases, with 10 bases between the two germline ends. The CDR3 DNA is TGTGCCAGCAGGGAGGGCGGAAATTCACCCCTCCACTTT. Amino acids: CASREGGNSPLHF.

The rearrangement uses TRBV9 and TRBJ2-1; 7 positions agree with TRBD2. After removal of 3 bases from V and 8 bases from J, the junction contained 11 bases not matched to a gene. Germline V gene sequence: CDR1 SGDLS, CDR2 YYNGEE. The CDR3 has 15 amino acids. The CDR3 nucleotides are TGTGCCAGCAGCGGATCAGCGGGGCTCTCCGATGAGCAGTTCTTC. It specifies CASSGSAGLSDEQFF.

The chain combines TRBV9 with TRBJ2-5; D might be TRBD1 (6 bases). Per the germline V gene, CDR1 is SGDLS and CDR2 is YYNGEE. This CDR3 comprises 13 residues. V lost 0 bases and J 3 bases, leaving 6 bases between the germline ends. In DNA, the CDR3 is TGTGCCAGCAGCGTAGCAGGGGAAGAGACCCAGTACTTC. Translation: CASSVAGEETQYF. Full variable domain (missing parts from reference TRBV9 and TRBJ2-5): DSGVTQTPKHLITATGQRVTLRCSPRSGDLSVYWYQQSLDQGLQFLIQYYNGEERAKGNILERFSAQQFPDLHSELNLSSLELGDSALYFCASSVAGEETQYFGPGTRLLVL.

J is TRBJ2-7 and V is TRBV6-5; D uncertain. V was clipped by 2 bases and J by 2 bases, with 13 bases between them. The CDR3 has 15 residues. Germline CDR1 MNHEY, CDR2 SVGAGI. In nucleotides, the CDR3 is TGTGCCAGCAGTTACACCCGGGCACAGACCTACGAGCAGTACTTC. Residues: CASSYTRAQTYEQYF.

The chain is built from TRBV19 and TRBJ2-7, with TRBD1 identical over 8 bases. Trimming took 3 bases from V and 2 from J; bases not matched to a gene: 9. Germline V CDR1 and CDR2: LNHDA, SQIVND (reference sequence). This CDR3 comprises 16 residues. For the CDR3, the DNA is TGTGCCAGTAGTATTGGACAGGGACGCTACCCCTACGAGCAGTACTTC. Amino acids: CASSIGQGRYPYEQYF.

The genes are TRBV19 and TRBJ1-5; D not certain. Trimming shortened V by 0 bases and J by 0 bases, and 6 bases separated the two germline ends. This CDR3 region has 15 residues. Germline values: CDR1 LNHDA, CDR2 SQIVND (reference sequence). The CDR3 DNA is TGTGCCAGTAGTATAGATTGGGGTAGCAATCAGCCCCAGCATTTT. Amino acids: CASSIDWGSNQPQHF.

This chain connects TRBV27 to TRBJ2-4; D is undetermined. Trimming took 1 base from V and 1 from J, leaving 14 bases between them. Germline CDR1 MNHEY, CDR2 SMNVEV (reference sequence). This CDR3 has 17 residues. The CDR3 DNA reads TGTGCCAGCAGTTTATATTCGGCCGCCGACGCCAAAAACATTCAGTACTTC. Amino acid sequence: CASSLYSAADAKNIQYF.

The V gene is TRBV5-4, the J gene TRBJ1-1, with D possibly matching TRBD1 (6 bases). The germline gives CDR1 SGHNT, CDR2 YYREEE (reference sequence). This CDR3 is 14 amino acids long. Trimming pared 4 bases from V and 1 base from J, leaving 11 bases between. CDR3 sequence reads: CASSTGKGNTEAFF. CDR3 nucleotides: TGTGCCAGCAGCACAGGGAAGGGGAACACTGAAGCTTTCTTT. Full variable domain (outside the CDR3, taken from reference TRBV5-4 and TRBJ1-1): ETGVTQSPTHLIKTRGQQVTLRCSSQSGHNTVSWYQQALGQGPQFIFQYYREEENGRGNFPPRFSGLQFPNYSSELNVNALELDDSALYLCASSTGKGNTEAFFGQGTRLTVV.

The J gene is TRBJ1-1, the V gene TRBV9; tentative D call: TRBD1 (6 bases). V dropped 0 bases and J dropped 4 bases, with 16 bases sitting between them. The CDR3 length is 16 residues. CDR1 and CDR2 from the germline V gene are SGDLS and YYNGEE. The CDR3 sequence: CASSVGGVGARTEAFF. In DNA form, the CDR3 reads TGTGCCAGCAGCGTAGGGGGAGTGGGGGCGCGCACTGAAGCTTTCTTT.

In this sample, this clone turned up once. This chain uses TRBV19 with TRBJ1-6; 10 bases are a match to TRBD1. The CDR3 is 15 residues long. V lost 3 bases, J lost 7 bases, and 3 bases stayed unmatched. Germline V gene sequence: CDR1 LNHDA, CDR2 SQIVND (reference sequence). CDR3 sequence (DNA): TGTGCCAGTAGTATTCGGGGACAGGGGAATTCACCCCTCCACTTT. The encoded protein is CASSIRGQGNSPLHF.

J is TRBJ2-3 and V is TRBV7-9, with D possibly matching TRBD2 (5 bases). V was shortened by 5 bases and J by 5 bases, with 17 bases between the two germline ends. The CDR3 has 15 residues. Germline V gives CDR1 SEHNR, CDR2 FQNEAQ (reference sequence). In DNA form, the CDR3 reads TGTGCCAGCAGCCCAACCCGGGGTCAACGAGATACGCAGTATTTT. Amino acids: CASSPTRGQRDTQYF.

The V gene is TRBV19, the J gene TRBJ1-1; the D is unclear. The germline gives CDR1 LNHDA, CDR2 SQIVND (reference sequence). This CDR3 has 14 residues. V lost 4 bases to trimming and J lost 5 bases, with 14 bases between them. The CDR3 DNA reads TGTGCCAGTAGTAGGGGAACAATTGAGACTGAAGCTTTCTTT. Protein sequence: CASSRGTIETEAFF. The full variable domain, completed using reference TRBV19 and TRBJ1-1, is DGGITQSPKYLFRKEGQNVTLSCEQNLNHDAMYWYRQDPGQGLRLIYYSQIVNDFQKGDIAEGYSVSREKKESFPLTVTSAQKNPTAFYLCASSRGTIETEAFFGQGTRLTVV.

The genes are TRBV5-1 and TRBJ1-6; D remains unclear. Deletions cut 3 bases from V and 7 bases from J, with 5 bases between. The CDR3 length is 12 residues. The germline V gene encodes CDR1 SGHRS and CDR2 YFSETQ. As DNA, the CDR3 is TGCGCCAGCAGCTCCCAAAATTCACCCCTCCACTTT. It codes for CASSSQNSPLHF.

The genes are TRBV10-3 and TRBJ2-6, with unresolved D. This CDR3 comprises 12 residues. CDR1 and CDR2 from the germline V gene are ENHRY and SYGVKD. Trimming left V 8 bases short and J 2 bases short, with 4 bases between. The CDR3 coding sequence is TGTGCCATCGCTGCTGGGGCCAACGTCCTGACTTTC. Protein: CAIAAGANVLTF.

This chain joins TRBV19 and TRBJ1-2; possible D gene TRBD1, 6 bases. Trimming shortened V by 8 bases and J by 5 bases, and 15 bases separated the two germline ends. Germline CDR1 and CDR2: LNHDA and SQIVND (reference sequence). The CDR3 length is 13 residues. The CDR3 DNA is TGTGCCAGTGGAATAGGGGGGCGTTATGGCTACACCTTC. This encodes CASGIGGRYGYTF.

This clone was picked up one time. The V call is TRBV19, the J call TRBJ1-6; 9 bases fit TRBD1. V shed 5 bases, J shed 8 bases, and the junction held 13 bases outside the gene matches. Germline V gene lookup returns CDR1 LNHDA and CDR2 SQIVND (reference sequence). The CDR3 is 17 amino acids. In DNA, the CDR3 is TGTGCCAGTAGTGTCGGGACAGGGAGGAGTAGCGATTCACCCCTCCACTTT. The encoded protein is CASSVGTGRSSDSPLHF.

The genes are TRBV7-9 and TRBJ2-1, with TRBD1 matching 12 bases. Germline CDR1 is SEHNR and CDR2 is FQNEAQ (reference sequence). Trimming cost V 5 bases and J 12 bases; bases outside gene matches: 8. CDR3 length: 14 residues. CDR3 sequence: CASSLGQGASAQFF. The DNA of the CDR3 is TGTGCCAGCAGCCTGGGACAGGGGGCAAGCGCGCAGTTCTTC.

The CDR3 spells CASSLVGVTDTQYF. The CDR3 nucleotides are TGTGCCAGCAGCTTAGTGGGGGTCACAGATACGCAGTATTTT. V and J are TRBV7-2 and TRBJ2-3; possibly TRBD1 or TRBD2 for D (5 bases each). The V gene's germline CDR1 is SGHTA and CDR2 FQGNSA. There are 14 residues in the CDR3. Trimming removed 1 base from V and 2 bases from J, with 7 bases in between.

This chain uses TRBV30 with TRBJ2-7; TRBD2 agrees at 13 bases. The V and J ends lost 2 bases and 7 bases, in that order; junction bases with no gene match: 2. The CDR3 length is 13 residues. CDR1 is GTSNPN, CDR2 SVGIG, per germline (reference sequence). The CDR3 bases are TGTGCCTGGAGTCCGGGACTAGCGGGGGAGCAGTACTTC. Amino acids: CAWSPGLAGEQYF. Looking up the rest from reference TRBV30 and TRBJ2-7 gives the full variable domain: SQTIHQWPATLVQPVGSPLSLECTVEGTSNPNLYWYRQAAGRGLQLLFYSVGIGQISSEVPQNLSASRPQDRQFILSSKKLLLSDSGFYLCAWSPGLAGEQYFGPGTRLTVT.

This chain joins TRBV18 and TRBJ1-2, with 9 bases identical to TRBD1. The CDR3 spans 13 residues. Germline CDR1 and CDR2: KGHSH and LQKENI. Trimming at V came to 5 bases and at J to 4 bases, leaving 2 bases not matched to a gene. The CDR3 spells CASSTGQGYGYTF. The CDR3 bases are TGTGCCAGCTCAACGGGACAGGGCTATGGCTACACCTTC.